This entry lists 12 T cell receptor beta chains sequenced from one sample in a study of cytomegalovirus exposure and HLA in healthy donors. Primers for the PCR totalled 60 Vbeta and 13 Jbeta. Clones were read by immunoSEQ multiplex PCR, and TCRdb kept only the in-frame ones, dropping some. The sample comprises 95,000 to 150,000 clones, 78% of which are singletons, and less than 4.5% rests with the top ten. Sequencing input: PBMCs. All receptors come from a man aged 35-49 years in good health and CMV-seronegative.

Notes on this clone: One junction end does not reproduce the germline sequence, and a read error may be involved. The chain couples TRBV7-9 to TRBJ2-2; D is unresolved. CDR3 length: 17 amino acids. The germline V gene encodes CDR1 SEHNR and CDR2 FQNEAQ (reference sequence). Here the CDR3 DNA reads TGTTCCAGCAGCTTAAGTCAAAGTCGGGTTGACACCGGGGAGCTGTTTTTT. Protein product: CSSSLSQSRVDTGELFF.

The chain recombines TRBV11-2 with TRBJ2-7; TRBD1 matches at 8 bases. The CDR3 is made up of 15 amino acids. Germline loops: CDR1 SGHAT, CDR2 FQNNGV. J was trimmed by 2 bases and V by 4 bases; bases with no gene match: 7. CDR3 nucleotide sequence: TGTGCCAGCAGCTCCACTTGGACAGGGACCTACGAGCAGTACTTC. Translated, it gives CASSSTWTGTYEQYF.

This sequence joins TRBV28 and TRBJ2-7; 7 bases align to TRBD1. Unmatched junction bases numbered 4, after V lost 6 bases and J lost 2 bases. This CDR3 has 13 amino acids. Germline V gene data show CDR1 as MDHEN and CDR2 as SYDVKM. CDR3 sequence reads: CASRPGQTYEQYF. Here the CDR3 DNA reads TGTGCCAGCAGACCGGGACAGACCTACGAGCAGTACTTC.

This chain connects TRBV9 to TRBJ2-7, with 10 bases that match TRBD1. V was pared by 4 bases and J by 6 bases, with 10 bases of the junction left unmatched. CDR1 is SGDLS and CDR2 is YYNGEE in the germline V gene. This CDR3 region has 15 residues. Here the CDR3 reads CASSPTGGTVGEQYF. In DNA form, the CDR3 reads TGTGCCAGCAGCCCGACAGGGGGCACGGTGGGCGAGCAGTACTTC.

Written as DNA, the CDR3 is TGTGCCACCAGCGTAGCATCTGGGGAGCTGTTTTTT. As protein: CATSVASGELFF. The rearrangement links TRBV15 to TRBJ2-2; D is unresolved. CDR1 and CDR2 (germline): LNHNV, YYDKDF (reference sequence). The CDR3 runs 12 residues. Deletions cut 5 bases from V and 8 bases from J, with 9 bases between.

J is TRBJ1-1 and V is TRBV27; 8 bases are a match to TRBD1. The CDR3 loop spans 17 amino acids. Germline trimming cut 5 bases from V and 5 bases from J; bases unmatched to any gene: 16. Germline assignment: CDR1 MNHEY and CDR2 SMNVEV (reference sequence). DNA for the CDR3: TGTGCCAGCAGTACAACAGGGGGTTATACGTTTTGGACTGAAGCTTTCTTT. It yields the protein CASSTTGGYTFWTEAFF.

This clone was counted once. CDR3 sequence (DNA): TGTGCCAGCAGCACAAGTCCCACGGGCTATAATTCACCCCTCCACTTT. It yields the protein CASSTSPTGYNSPLHF. The genes are TRBV7-2 and TRBJ1-6, with D unresolved. The germline CDR1 and CDR2 sequences are SGHTA and FQGNSA. This CDR3 is built from 16 residues. With 5 bases removed from V and 3 bases from J, the gap between germline ends came to 14 bases. Drawing the rest from reference TRBV7-2 and TRBJ1-6, the complete variable domain is GAGVSQSPSNKVTEKGKDVELRCDPISGHTALYWYRQSLGQGLEFLIYFQGNSAPDKSGLPSDRFSAERTGGSVSTLTIQRTQQEDSAVYLCASSTSPTGYNSPLHFGNGTRLTVT.

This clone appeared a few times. For the CDR3, the DNA is TGCGCCAGCAGCCAAGATCGCGGGGGGGCCGCGTTCGCAGATACGCAGTATTTT. Protein: CASSQDRGGAAFADTQYF. This chain connects TRBV4-1 to TRBJ2-3; 9 nucleotides align to TRBD2. Unmatched junction bases numbered 11, after V lost 0 bases and J lost 4 bases. This CDR3 is built from 18 residues. From germline, CDR1 is MGHRA and CDR2 YSYEKL.

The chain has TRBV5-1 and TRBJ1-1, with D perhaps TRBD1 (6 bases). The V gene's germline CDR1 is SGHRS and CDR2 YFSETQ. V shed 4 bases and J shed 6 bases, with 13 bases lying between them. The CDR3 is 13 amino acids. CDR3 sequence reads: CASSPTGIAEAFF. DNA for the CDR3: TGCGCCAGCAGCCCTACAGGGATCGCTGAAGCTTTCTTT.

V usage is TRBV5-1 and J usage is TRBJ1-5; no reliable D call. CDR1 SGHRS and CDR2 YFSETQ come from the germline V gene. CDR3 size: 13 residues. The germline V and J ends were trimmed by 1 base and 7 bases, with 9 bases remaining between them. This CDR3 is CASSLIGGQPQHF. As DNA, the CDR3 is TGCGCCAGCAGCTTGATCGGCGGACAGCCCCAGCATTTT.

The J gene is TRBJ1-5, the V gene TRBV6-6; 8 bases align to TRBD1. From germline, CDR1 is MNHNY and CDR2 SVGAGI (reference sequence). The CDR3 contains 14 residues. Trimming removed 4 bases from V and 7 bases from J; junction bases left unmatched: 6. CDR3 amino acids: CASSLTGEGQPQHF. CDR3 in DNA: TGTGCCAGCAGTTTGACAGGGGAAGGACAGCCCCAGCATTTT.

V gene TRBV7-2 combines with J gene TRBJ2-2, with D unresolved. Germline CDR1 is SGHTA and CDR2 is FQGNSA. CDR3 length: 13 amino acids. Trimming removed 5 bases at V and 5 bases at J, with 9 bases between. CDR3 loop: CASSIQSTGELFF. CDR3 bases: TGTGCCAGCAGCATACAGAGTACCGGGGAGCTGTTTTTT.